The rows below give T cell receptor beta chains drawn from one sample of a study of post-analysis software for immune sequencing data. TCRdb called the PCR reads again in MiXCR, with one record for every CDR3 protein. The sample contains 600,000 to 700,000 distinct CDR3 sequences, around 60% of which appear only once. The specimen sequenced was blood. These receptors were taken from a girl aged 2-15 years with multiple sclerosis. The CDR3 runs from the conserved cysteine through the conserved F or W. Fields, in order: clone size, V gene, J gene, D gene, CDR3 protein. The D gene is left open where the match is weak. Part of the rows lack a size; the others show once, few, many or a class for expanded clones.

NA	TRBV15	TRBJ1-2	TRBD1	CATSREDRGCYGYTF
NA	TRBV12-3/TRBV12-4	TRBJ1-5	NA	CASTQGQSNQPQHF
NA	TRBV2	TRBJ1-2	NA	CASSEYASGVPYGYTF
few	TRBV9	TRBJ2-3	TRBD1	CASSSPGQGIDTQYF
NA	TRBV7-2	TRBJ2-1	NA	CASSFMGDHNEQFF
NA	TRBV6-5	TRBJ2-4	NA	CASRGTRGKNIQYF
NA	TRBV12-3/TRBV12-4	TRBJ1-5	NA	CASSSNRELLGNQPQHF
NA	TRBV27	TRBJ1-6	NA	CASSRHISNSPLHF
NA	TRBV3-1	TRBJ2-1	TRBD2	CASSQDQASGDSYNERFF
NA	TRBV5-6	NA	TRBD2	CASSLVGSGRAHEQYF